These 26 T cell receptor beta chains share one sample of origin, sequenced in a study of human T cells and chemical hapten exposure. From the RACE reads, TCRdb called clonotypes with MiXCR, one entry per CDR3 protein. The sample lists 180,000 or so distinct CDR3 sequences, 30% occurring once. Time point meaning: pre-sensitization, week 0. Treatment defined: therapeutic diphenylcyclopropenone sensitization with weekly scalp DPC. Here the sequenced sample was whole blood, taken in connection with sensitization to the hapten diphenylcyclopropenone (DPC). The receptors here all came from a young woman with alopecia areata. Some clones in this sample may be carry-over from other donors' samples.

V usage is TRBV7-9 and J usage is TRBJ2-1, with D possibly matching TRBD1 (6 bases). The CDR3 has 11 residues. Germline lookup yields CDR1 SEHNR and CDR2 FQNEAQ (reference sequence). V lost 7 bases to trimming and J lost 8 bases, with 9 bases between them. The CDR3 DNA follows: TGTGCCAGCATAGGGGGTTATGAGCAGTTCTTC. Translated: CASIGGYEQFF. Together with reference TRBV7-9 and TRBJ2-1, the CDR3 gives the full variable domain: DTGVSQNPRHKITKRGQNVTFRCDPISEHNRLYWYRQTLGQGPEFLTYFQNEAQLEKSRLLSDRFSAERPKGSFSTLEIQRTEQGDSAMYLCASIGGYEQFFGPGTRLTVL.

There are a few counts of this clonotype. The chain combines TRBV7-9 with TRBJ2-7; 8 nucleotides agree with TRBD2. Trimming took 3 bases from V and 5 from J; bases not matched to a gene: 6. Germline V gives CDR1 SEHNR, CDR2 FQNEAQ (reference sequence). This CDR3 region has 14 residues. In DNA form, the CDR3 reads TGTGCCAGCAGCTTGACCAGCGGGAGTGACGAGCAGTACTTC. It encodes CASSLTSGSDEQYF.

The chain uses TRBV20-1 and TRBJ2-1, with a weak D call TRBD2 (6 bases). Germline lookup yields CDR1 DFQATT and CDR2 SNEGSKA (reference sequence). The CDR3 has 12 amino acids. V lost 4 bases to trimming and J lost 8 bases, with 12 bases between them. CDR3 sequence reads: CSAIKGTYEQFF. The DNA for the CDR3 is TGCAGTGCTATAAAGGGGACTTATGAGCAGTTCTTC.

V and J are TRBV7-2 and TRBJ1-3; no definite D call. V was pared by 2 bases and J by 8 bases, with 7 bases between. The CDR3 has 12 amino acids. The germline V gene encodes CDR1 SGHTA and CDR2 FQGNSA. CDR3 loop: CASSLLGHTIYF. The CDR3 nucleotides are TGTGCCAGCAGCTTATTAGGTCACACCATATATTTT.

The chain recombines TRBV28 with TRBJ1-3, with D possibly being TRBD1 (5 bases). The CDR3 is 15 residues long. Looked up from germline, CDR1 is MDHEN and CDR2 is SYDVKM. Deletions cut 4 bases from V and 0 bases from J, with 10 bases between. The CDR3 DNA sequence: TGTGCCAGCAGTTCCCCAGGGAGCTCTGGAAACACCATATATTTT. Its protein is CASSSPGSSGNTIYF.

This clonotype came up a few times. This sequence joins TRBV20-1 and TRBJ2-1; 11 bases map to TRBD2. Germline CDR1 and CDR2: DFQATT and SNEGSKA (reference sequence). The CDR3 spans 17 residues. J was trimmed by 1 base and V by 2 bases; bases with no gene match: 7. CDR3: CSARLAGGRTSYNEQFF. In DNA, the CDR3 is TGCAGTGCTAGACTAGCGGGAGGCCGAACTTCCTACAATGAGCAGTTCTTC.

This clonotype was counted only a few times. The chain recombines TRBV24-1 with TRBJ2-3, with D unresolved. The V gene lost 2 bases and the J gene lost 1 base, with 12 bases spanning the gap. The CDR3 loop spans 16 amino acids. The V gene's germline CDR1 is KGHDR and CDR2 SFDVKD. CDR3 loop: CATSDSNIYRTDTQYF. In DNA form, the CDR3 reads TGTGCCACCAGTGATTCGAACATTTATCGCACAGATACGCAGTATTTT.

The rearrangement uses TRBV20-1 and TRBJ2-7, with D hard to call. Germline lookup yields CDR1 DFQATT and CDR2 SNEGSKA (reference sequence). V was cut by 0 bases and J by 0 bases, with 6 bases left in between. The CDR3 has 13 residues. CDR3 loop: CSAREPVSYEQYF. Here the CDR3 DNA reads TGCAGTGCTAGAGAGCCGGTCTCCTACGAGCAGTACTTC.

This sequence joins TRBV9 and TRBJ1-1; D gene ambiguous. V dropped 0 bases and J dropped 0 bases, with 9 bases sitting between them. Germline CDR1 reads SGDLS; CDR2 reads YYNGEE. This CDR3 spans 15 amino acids. The DNA for the CDR3 is TGTGCCAGCAGCGTAGCAACAGCCATGAACACTGAAGCTTTCTTT. Translation gives CASSVATAMNTEAFF.

The V and J genes are TRBV5-1 and TRBJ1-3; unclear D gene. CDR1 and CDR2 (germline): SGHRS, YFSETQ. Trimming cost V 4 bases and J 8 bases, with 13 bases left between them. The CDR3 runs 13 residues. Here the CDR3 reads CASSLGISDTIYF. CDR3 in DNA: TGCGCCAGCAGCCTAGGGATATCGGACACCATATATTTT.

J is TRBJ2-5 and V is TRBV27, with D unclear. CDR3 length: 13 amino acids. Germline V gene lookup returns CDR1 MNHEY and CDR2 SMNVEV (reference sequence). Trimming cost V 4 bases and J 0 bases, with 6 bases left between them. The CDR3 DNA reads as TGTGCCAGCAGTTGGTCGTACCAAGAGACCCAGTACTTC. It encodes CASSWSYQETQYF.

The chain is built from TRBV6-5 and TRBJ2-5; 13 nucleotides line up with TRBD2. The V gene's germline CDR1 is MNHEY and CDR2 SVGAGI. J gave up 1 base and V 5 bases, and 4 bases lay outside the gene matches. The CDR3 consists of 16 residues. The DNA for the CDR3 is TGTGCCAGCAGTCACACTAGCGGGAGGGTCCAAGAGACCCAGTACTTC. Translated: CASSHTSGRVQETQYF.

This chain connects TRBV10-3 to TRBJ2-4, with TRBD2 matching 11 bases. CDR3 size: 18 residues. V gave up 2 bases and J gave up 0 bases; unmatched junction bases: 6. CDR1 ENHRY and CDR2 SYGVKD come from the germline V gene. CDR3 coding DNA: TGTGCCATCAGTGAGGTACTAGCGGGGGCCTTAGCCAAAAACATTCAGTACTTC. Amino acids: CAISEVLAGALAKNIQYF.

This clonotype was counted a few times. CDR3 in amino acids: CASSPESGANVLTF. CDR3 DNA sequence: TGTGCCAGCTCGCCGGAATCGGGGGCCAACGTCCTGACTTTC. This rearrangement joins TRBV18 to TRBJ2-6; D uncertain. Looked up from germline, CDR1 is KGHSH and CDR2 is LQKENI. The CDR3 loop spans 14 amino acids. The V end lost 6 bases, the J end lost 4 bases, and 10 bases lay between the germline ends. The complete variable domain, with remaining parts taken from reference TRBV18 and TRBJ2-6, reads NAGVMQNPRHLVRRRGQEARLRCSPMKGHSHVYWYRQLPEEGLKFMVYLQKENIIDESGMPKERFSAEFPKEGPSILRIQQVVRGDSAAYFCASSPESGANVLTFGAGSRLTVL.

Written as DNA, the CDR3 is TGTGCCAGCAGCCAAGTGTACGGCCAAGAGACCCAGTACTTC. This gives the protein CASSQVYGQETQYF. The chain uses TRBV3-1 and TRBJ2-5; D remains ambiguous. The CDR3 covers 14 residues. Trimming removed 1 base from V and 1 base from J, with 7 bases in between. Germline lookup yields CDR1 LGHDT and CDR2 YNNKEL (reference sequence).

The chain links TRBV10-2 to TRBJ1-1; TRBD1 matches 9 bases. The germline gives CDR1 WSHSY, CDR2 SAAADI. With 6 bases clipped from V and 1 base from J, the junction kept 3 bases outside the gene matches. This CDR3 comprises 14 residues. Here the CDR3 reads CASSRTGENTEAFF. CDR3 coding DNA: TGCGCCAGCAGCCGGACAGGGGAGAACACTGAAGCTTTCTTT.

V gene TRBV4-3 combines with J gene TRBJ2-1; the match to TRBD2 covers 8 bases. This CDR3 has 16 residues. V shed 0 bases and J 4 bases; nucleotides not matched to a gene: 5. Germline V CDR1 and CDR2: LGHNA, YSLEER. CDR3 nucleotide sequence: TGCGCCAGCAGCCAAGATGGGGGCGGGGGGTACAATGAGCAGTTCTTC. Amino acid sequence: CASSQDGGGGYNEQFF.

The V and J genes are TRBV20-1 and TRBJ2-5; no firm D call. This CDR3 has 12 amino acids. CDR1 is DFQATT, CDR2 SNEGSKA, per germline (reference sequence). The CDR3 here is CSVPTPWETQYF. The CDR3 DNA reads TGCAGCGTCCCGACTCCCTGGGAGACCCAGTACTTC.

The J gene is TRBJ1-5, the V gene TRBV29-1; D is perhaps TRBD1 (6 bases). Per germline, CDR1 SQVTM and CDR2 ANQGSEA. V gave up 5 bases and J gave up 7 bases, with 15 bases separating them. This CDR3 is 13 amino acids long. The CDR3 sequence is CSVTQGPGQPQHF. The CDR3 nucleotides are TGCAGCGTTACACAGGGCCCAGGGCAGCCCCAGCATTTT.

In this sample, this clonotype turned up a few times. The chain employs TRBV5-1 and TRBJ2-7; 7 bases map to TRBD1. CDR1 and CDR2 from the germline V gene are SGHRS and YFSETQ. V trimming: 2 bases; J trimming: 3 bases; junction bases outside the gene matches: 5. The CDR3 consists of 14 residues. CDR3 DNA: TGCGCCAGCAGCTTAGACAGGGCCGACTACGAGCAGTACTTC. As protein: CASSLDRADYEQYF.

The rearrangement links TRBV28 to TRBJ2-5; TRBD1 or TRBD2 may be the D gene (5 bases each). The germline V gene has CDR1 MDHEN and CDR2 SYDVKM. V shed 5 bases and J shed 4 bases, with 14 bases lying between them. CDR3 length: 14 residues. The CDR3 protein is CASSPGAGLETQYF. The CDR3 DNA is TGTGCCAGCAGTCCCGGGGCAGGGTTAGAGACCCAGTACTTC.

This chain uses TRBV20-1 with TRBJ2-7; 8 nucleotides line up with TRBD1. Trimming at V came to 5 bases and at J to 3 bases, leaving 6 bases not matched to a gene. CDR3 length equals 13 residues. From germline, CDR1 is DFQATT and CDR2 SNEGSKA (reference sequence). As DNA, the CDR3 is TGCAGTGCTGACGGGACAGGTATCTACGAGCAGTACTTC. Amino acid sequence: CSADGTGIYEQYF.

This clonotype was seen a handful of times. The chain employs TRBV3-1 and TRBJ2-2; 8 bases are a match to TRBD2. The trim removed 4 bases at V and 7 bases at J, leaving 8 bases unmatched. The CDR3 runs to 15 residues. The germline gives CDR1 LGHDT, CDR2 YNNKEL (reference sequence). The CDR3 DNA reads as TGTGCCAGCAGCCCCAGGCGGGGGGCGAGCGGGGAGCTGTTTTTT. Protein product: CASSPRRGASGELFF.

The chain carries TRBV5-1 and TRBJ1-6; no reliable D call. The V end was cut by 4 bases, the J end by 11 bases, with 10 bases between. The V gene's germline CDR1 is SGHRS and CDR2 YFSETQ. The CDR3 consists of 12 residues. The CDR3 DNA is TGCGCCAGCAGCCCGGAAGGTCCACCCCTCCACTTT. Amino acid sequence: CASSPEGPPLHF. Full variable domain (rest looked up from reference TRBV5-1 and TRBJ1-6): KAGVTQTPRYLIKTRGQQVTLSCSPISGHRSVSWYQQTPGQGLQFLFEYFSETQRNKGNFPGRFSGRQFSNSRSEMNVSTLELGDSALYLCASSPEGPPLHFGNGTRLTVT.

The chain employs TRBV20-1 and TRBJ2-2, with D perhaps given as TRBD1 or TRBD2 (6 bases each). CDR1 and CDR2 (germline): DFQATT, SNEGSKA (reference sequence). Trimming removed 0 bases at V and 4 bases at J, with 12 bases between. The CDR3 runs to 15 residues. CDR3 loop: CSARDYGGGTGELFF. The CDR3 DNA reads as TGCAGTGCTAGAGATTATGGAGGGGGCACCGGGGAGCTGTTTTTT.

This chain connects TRBV19 to TRBJ2-1; possible D gene TRBD1, 5 bases. Trimming cost V 1 base and J 6 bases, with 13 bases left between them. CDR3 length: 15 residues. Per germline, CDR1 LNHDA and CDR2 SQIVND (reference sequence). CDR3 bases: TGTGCCAGTAGTATAGTACGCAGGGCGATCAATGAGCAGTTCTTC. It codes for CASSIVRRAINEQFF.